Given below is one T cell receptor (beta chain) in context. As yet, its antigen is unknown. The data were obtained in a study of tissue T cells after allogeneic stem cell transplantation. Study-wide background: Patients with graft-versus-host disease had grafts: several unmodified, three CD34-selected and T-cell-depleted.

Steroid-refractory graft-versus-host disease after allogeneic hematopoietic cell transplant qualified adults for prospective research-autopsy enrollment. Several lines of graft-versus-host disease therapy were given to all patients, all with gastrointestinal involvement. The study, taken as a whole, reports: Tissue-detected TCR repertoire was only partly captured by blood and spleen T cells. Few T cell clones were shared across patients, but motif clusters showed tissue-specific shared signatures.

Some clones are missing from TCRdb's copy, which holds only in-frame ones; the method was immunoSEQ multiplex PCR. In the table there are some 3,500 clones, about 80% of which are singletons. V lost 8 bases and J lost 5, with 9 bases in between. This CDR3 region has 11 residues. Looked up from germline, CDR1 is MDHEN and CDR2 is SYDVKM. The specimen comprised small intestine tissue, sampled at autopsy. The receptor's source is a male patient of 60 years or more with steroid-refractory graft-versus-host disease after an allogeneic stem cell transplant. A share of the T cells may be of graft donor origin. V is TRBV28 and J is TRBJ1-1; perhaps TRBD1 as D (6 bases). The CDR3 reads CASEGGTEAFF. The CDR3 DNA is TGTGCCAGCGAAGGGGGTACTGAAGCTTTCTTT.